These 2 T cell receptor beta chains came from one sample sequenced in a study of cytomegalovirus exposure and HLA in healthy donors. The protocol was immunoSEQ multiplex PCR, while the TCRdb copy is restricted to in-frame clones and leaves out a portion. The sample lists 120,000 or so clones, 75% to 90% occurring once. The sequenced material came from PBMCs. The source is a young woman in good health and CMV-seronegative.

The CDR3 bases are TGTGCCAGCAGTTTCAGCGGGAACACCGGGGAGCTGTTTTTT. Amino acid sequence: CASSFSGNTGELFF. The V and J genes are TRBV27 and TRBJ2-2; possibly TRBD2 for D (5 bases). This CDR3 spans 14 amino acids. Germline V CDR1 and CDR2: MNHEY, SMNVEV (reference sequence). With 3 bases removed from V and 1 base from J, the gap between germline ends came to 6 bases.

The V call is TRBV6-5, the J call TRBJ1-1; D possibly corresponds to TRBD1 (6 bases). CDR1 and CDR2 (germline): MNHEY, SVGAGI. This CDR3 is built from 16 residues. Trimming took off 4 bases at V and 4 bases at J, with 19 bases between the two ends. CDR3 protein: CASSSSKGGRGTEAFF. CDR3 bases: TGTGCCAGCAGTTCCTCCAAGGGGGGGCGAGGCACTGAAGCTTTCTTT.